Listed below are T cell receptor beta chains from one sample, sequenced in a study of blood T cell repertoires in COVID-19. Method: immunoSEQ multiplex PCR; TCRdb's copy keeps in-frame clones and lacks some. The table records about 180,000 clones, approximately 85% of them present only once. The sequencing input was peripheral blood. These receptors originate from a man aged 55-75 years with acute or convalescent COVID-19. Each CDR3 is given with its conserved first and last residue. Each record gives: J gene, clone size, V gene, D gene, CDR3 protein, CDR3 DNA. D genes are given only for firm matches. For some rows the clone size is stated as once, few or many, or as a class when expanded; others skip it.

j_call: TRBJ2-1; clone_size: NA; v_call: TRBV24-1; d_call: NA; cdr3_aa: CATSVAASYNEQFF; cdr3_nt: TGTGCCACCAGTGTAGCGGCTTCCTACAATGAGCAGTTCTTC
j_call: TRBJ1-1; clone_size: NA; v_call: TRBV5-1; d_call: NA; cdr3_aa: CASSLVAGSNTEAFF; cdr3_nt: TGCGCCAGCAGCTTGGTTGCAGGGTCGAACACTGAAGCTTTCTTT
j_call: TRBJ2-5; clone_size: NA; v_call: TRBV7-2; d_call: NA; cdr3_aa: CASSHGETQYF; cdr3_nt: TGTGCCAGCAGCCACGGAGAGACCCAGTACTTC
j_call: TRBJ2-1; clone_size: NA; v_call: TRBV28; d_call: TRBD2; cdr3_aa: CASTKAGGTNEQFF; cdr3_nt: TGTGCCAGCACTAAGGCGGGAGGGACGAATGAGCAGTTCTTC
j_call: TRBJ1-2; clone_size: NA; v_call: TRBV12-3/TRBV12-4; d_call: NA; cdr3_aa: CASSFQGNGYTF; cdr3_nt: TGTGCCAGCAGTTTCCAGGGCAATGGCTACACCTTC
j_call: TRBJ2-5; clone_size: NA; v_call: TRBV3-1/TRBV3-2; d_call: NA; cdr3_aa: CASSQDRTRGRKTQYF; cdr3_nt: TGTGCCAGCAGCCAAGATCGAACGCGGGGCCGGAAGACCCAGTACTTC
j_call: TRBJ2-4; clone_size: NA; v_call: TRBV5-1; d_call: NA; cdr3_aa: CASSLGEIKNIQYF; cdr3_nt: TGCGCCAGCAGCTTAGGAGAAATAAAAAACATTCAGTACTTC
j_call: TRBJ1-3; clone_size: NA; v_call: TRBV7-2; d_call: NA; cdr3_aa: CASSLPGSGNTIYF; cdr3_nt: TGTGCCAGCAGCTTACCGGGCTCTGGAAACACCATATATTTT
j_call: TRBJ1-2; clone_size: NA; v_call: TRBV24-1; d_call: TRBD1; cdr3_aa: CATSDFGTGTGYTF; cdr3_nt: TGTGCCACCAGTGATTTCGGGACAGGGACCGGCTACACCTTC
j_call: TRBJ2-2; clone_size: NA; v_call: TRBV6-1; d_call: TRBD2; cdr3_aa: CASSVAGAPTGELFF; cdr3_nt: TGTGCCAGCAGTGTAGCGGGAGCCCCAACCGGGGAGCTGTTTTTT
j_call: TRBJ1-3; clone_size: NA; v_call: TRBV27; d_call: NA; cdr3_aa: CASSFRGSSGNTIYF; cdr3_nt: TGTGCCAGCAGTTTCAGGGGTAGCTCTGGAAACACCATATATTTT
j_call: TRBJ1-3; clone_size: NA; v_call: TRBV6-5; d_call: NA; cdr3_aa: CASSGHISGNTIYF; cdr3_nt: TGTGCCAGCAGCGGACACATTTCTGGAAACACCATATATTTT
j_call: TRBJ2-2; clone_size: few; v_call: TRBV5-4; d_call: NA; cdr3_aa: CASMFWTVNTGELFF; cdr3_nt: TGTGCCAGCATGTTTTGGACAGTCAACACCGGGGAGCTGTTTTTT
j_call: TRBJ1-5; clone_size: few; v_call: TRBV5-1; d_call: TRBD1; cdr3_aa: CASSMDTGGDQPQHF; cdr3_nt: TGCGCCAGCAGCATGGACACAGGGGGTGATCAGCCCCAGCATTTT
j_call: TRBJ1-5; clone_size: NA; v_call: TRBV18; d_call: TRBD1; cdr3_aa: CASSATGTEYQPQHF; cdr3_nt: TGTGCCAGCTCAGCTACCGGGACAGAATATCAGCCCCAGCATTTT
j_call: TRBJ1-2; clone_size: NA; v_call: TRBV19; d_call: NA; cdr3_aa: CASSPPLWGAYGYTF; cdr3_nt: TGTGCCAGTAGTCCTCCTCTGTGGGGCGCCTATGGCTACACCTTC
j_call: TRBJ2-7; clone_size: once; v_call: TRBV4-1; d_call: TRBD1; cdr3_aa: CASSQGDRGSYEQYF; cdr3_nt: TGCGCCAGCAGCCAAGGGGACAGGGGATCCTACGAGCAGTACTTC
j_call: TRBJ1-5; clone_size: NA; v_call: TRBV5-5; d_call: NA; cdr3_aa: CASSLEQYSNQPQHF; cdr3_nt: TGTGCCAGCAGCTTGGAACAATATAGCAATCAGCCCCAGCATTTT
j_call: TRBJ2-3; clone_size: NA; v_call: TRBV5-1; d_call: TRBD1; cdr3_aa: CASSLGPTGGGTDTQYF; cdr3_nt: TGCGCCAGCAGCTTGGGCCCGACAGGGGGCGGCACAGATACGCAGTATTTT
j_call: TRBJ2-1; clone_size: NA; v_call: TRBV28; d_call: TRBD2; cdr3_aa: CASSPSAGEPYNEQFF; cdr3_nt: TGTGCCAGCAGTCCGTCAGCGGGAGAACCCTACAATGAGCAGTTCTTC
j_call: TRBJ2-7; clone_size: NA; v_call: TRBV4-1; d_call: NA; cdr3_aa: CASSRTSFYEQYF; cdr3_nt: TGCGCCAGCAGCCGAACTAGTTTTTACGAGCAGTACTTC
j_call: TRBJ1-3; clone_size: NA; v_call: TRBV24-1; d_call: TRBD1; cdr3_aa: CATSPTGVAGNTIYF; cdr3_nt: TGTGCCACCAGTCCCACAGGGGTTGCTGGAAACACCATATATTTT
j_call: TRBJ2-7; clone_size: NA; v_call: TRBV4-2; d_call: TRBD2; cdr3_aa: CASSQDLAGSYEQYF; cdr3_nt: TGTGCCAGCAGCCAAGATCTAGCGGGATCCTACGAGCAGTACTTC
j_call: TRBJ2-2; clone_size: NA; v_call: TRBV14; d_call: NA; cdr3_aa: CASSPKRSTGELFF; cdr3_nt: TGTGCCAGCAGCCCGAAGCGGAGCACCGGGGAGCTGTTTTTT
j_call: TRBJ1-6; clone_size: NA; v_call: TRBV27; d_call: NA; cdr3_aa: CASRSPGGSPLHF; cdr3_nt: TGTGCCAGCAGGTCCCCGGGGGGATCACCCCTCCACTTT
j_call: TRBJ2-7; clone_size: NA; v_call: TRBV24-1; d_call: NA; cdr3_aa: CATSPHGSPYEQYF; cdr3_nt: TGTGCCACCAGTCCCCATGGGAGCCCCTACGAGCAGTACTTC
j_call: TRBJ1-2; clone_size: NA; v_call: TRBV2; d_call: NA; cdr3_aa: CATQQGGGYGYTF; cdr3_nt: TGTGCCACCCAACAGGGTGGAGGTTATGGCTACACCTTC
j_call: TRBJ2-2; clone_size: NA; v_call: TRBV18; d_call: NA; cdr3_aa: CASSQGGVLAGELFF; cdr3_nt: TGTGCCAGCTCACAAGGAGGAGTTCTGGCCGGGGAGCTGTTTTTT
j_call: TRBJ2-1; clone_size: NA; v_call: TRBV11-3; d_call: TRBD1; cdr3_aa: CASSLGGQVYNEQFF; cdr3_nt: TGTGCCAGCAGCTTAGGGGGACAGGTTTACAATGAGCAGTTCTTC
j_call: TRBJ2-3; clone_size: NA; v_call: TRBV27; d_call: NA; cdr3_aa: CASSLGGRADTQYF; cdr3_nt: TGTGCCAGCAGTTTAGGGGGCAGGGCAGATACGCAGTATTTT
j_call: TRBJ2-4; clone_size: once; v_call: TRBV5-1; d_call: NA; cdr3_aa: CASSFNSGGSKNIQYF; cdr3_nt: TGCGCCAGCAGCTTTAATTCAGGGGGGTCCAAAAACATTCAGTACTTC
j_call: TRBJ2-1; clone_size: NA; v_call: TRBV6-5; d_call: TRBD2; cdr3_aa: CASSYGGTSGYNEQFF; cdr3_nt: TGTGCCAGCAGTTACGGGGGGACTAGCGGCTACAATGAGCAGTTCTTC
j_call: TRBJ1-5; clone_size: NA; v_call: TRBV27; d_call: TRBD1; cdr3_aa: CASSLYLTGGSNQPQHF; cdr3_nt: TGTGCCAGCAGTTTGTATTTGACAGGGGGAAGCAATCAGCCCCAGCATTTT
j_call: TRBJ2-7; clone_size: NA; v_call: TRBV15; d_call: TRBD1; cdr3_aa: CATSREGTGPRGEQYF; cdr3_nt: TGTGCCACCAGCAGAGAAGGGACAGGACCTAGAGGGGAGCAGTACTTC
j_call: TRBJ1-1; clone_size: NA; v_call: TRBV6-1; d_call: NA; cdr3_aa: CASSERSGWTEAFF; cdr3_nt: TGTGCCAGCAGTGAGAGGTCAGGGTGGACTGAAGCTTTCTTT
j_call: TRBJ1-2; clone_size: NA; v_call: TRBV27; d_call: NA; cdr3_aa: CASRTEGGWGGYTF; cdr3_nt: TGTGCCAGCAGAACCGAAGGAGGGTGGGGAGGCTACACCTTC
j_call: TRBJ2-5; clone_size: NA; v_call: TRBV12-3/TRBV12-4; d_call: NA; cdr3_aa: CASSFTLGETQYF; cdr3_nt: TGTGCCAGCAGTTTTACACTAGGAGAGACCCAGTACTTC
j_call: TRBJ2-7; clone_size: NA; v_call: TRBV15; d_call: TRBD2; cdr3_aa: CATSRSSGRAHEQYF; cdr3_nt: TGTGCCACCAGCAGGAGTAGCGGGAGGGCCCACGAGCAGTACTTC
j_call: TRBJ2-7; clone_size: NA; v_call: TRBV19; d_call: NA; cdr3_aa: CASSIQGYEQYF; cdr3_nt: TGTGCCAGTAGCATACAGGGCTACGAGCAGTACTTC
j_call: TRBJ1-2; clone_size: NA; v_call: TRBV18; d_call: NA; cdr3_aa: CASSPSGDYGYTF; cdr3_nt: TGTGCCAGCTCCCCGTCCGGGGACTATGGCTACACCTTC
j_call: TRBJ2-7; clone_size: NA; v_call: TRBV28; d_call: TRBD1; cdr3_aa: CASSGTGLGSYEQYF; cdr3_nt: TGTGCCAGCAGTGGGACAGGGTTAGGTTCCTACGAGCAGTACTTC
j_call: TRBJ2-1; clone_size: NA; v_call: TRBV7-9; d_call: NA; cdr3_aa: CASSWTGTHFKDEQFF; cdr3_nt: TGTGCCAGCAGCTGGACCGGGACACACTTTAAGGATGAGCAGTTCTTC
j_call: TRBJ2-7; clone_size: once; v_call: TRBV12-3/TRBV12-4; d_call: NA; cdr3_aa: CASTQLGGEQYF; cdr3_nt: TGTGCCAGCACCCAGCTAGGGGGCGAGCAGTACTTC
j_call: TRBJ1-1; clone_size: few; v_call: TRBV9; d_call: NA; cdr3_aa: CASSLKGGTEAFF; cdr3_nt: TGTGCCAGCAGCCTCAAGGGAGGCACTGAAGCTTTCTTT
j_call: TRBJ1-4; clone_size: NA; v_call: TRBV28; d_call: NA; cdr3_aa: CASTVPTNEKLFF; cdr3_nt: TGTGCCAGCACAGTGCCAACTAATGAAAAACTGTTTTTT
j_call: TRBJ2-7; clone_size: NA; v_call: TRBV7-3; d_call: NA; cdr3_aa: CASSLDGTYEQYF; cdr3_nt: TGTGCCAGCAGCTTGGACGGGACCTACGAGCAGTACTTC
j_call: TRBJ2-1; clone_size: NA; v_call: TRBV24-1; d_call: NA; cdr3_aa: CATSDVGLHNEQFF; cdr3_nt: TGTGCCACCAGTGACGTAGGACTCCACAATGAGCAGTTCTTC
j_call: TRBJ2-1; clone_size: NA; v_call: TRBV6-5; d_call: NA; cdr3_aa: CASSQGYNEQFF; cdr3_nt: TGTGCCAGCAGTCAGGGTTACAATGAGCAGTTCTTC
j_call: TRBJ1-2; clone_size: NA; v_call: TRBV6-5; d_call: NA; cdr3_aa: CASGRDTSYGYTF; cdr3_nt: TGTGCCAGCGGGAGGGATACTTCCTATGGCTACACCTTC
j_call: TRBJ2-1; clone_size: NA; v_call: TRBV5-4; d_call: NA; cdr3_aa: CASSPKDRNNEQFF; cdr3_nt: TGTGCCAGCAGCCCAAAGGACAGAAACAATGAGCAGTTCTTC
j_call: TRBJ2-3; clone_size: NA; v_call: TRBV10-1; d_call: NA; cdr3_aa: CASSEIAGGADTQYF; cdr3_nt: TGCGCCAGCAGTGAAATAGCCGGAGGTGCAGATACGCAGTATTTT
j_call: TRBJ2-7; clone_size: NA; v_call: TRBV28; d_call: NA; cdr3_aa: CASSSPEPAYEQYF; cdr3_nt: TGTGCCAGCAGTTCCCCGGAGCCTGCCTACGAGCAGTACTTC
j_call: TRBJ1-6; clone_size: few; v_call: TRBV5-4; d_call: NA; cdr3_aa: CASSLDDGTESSYNSPLHF; cdr3_nt: TGTGCCAGCAGCTTGGATGACGGGACTGAGAGCTCCTATAATTCACCCCTCCACTTT
j_call: TRBJ1-6; clone_size: NA; v_call: TRBV28; d_call: TRBD1; cdr3_aa: CASNTGVRGSPLHF; cdr3_nt: TGTGCCAGCAACACAGGGGTTCGTGGTTCACCCCTCCACTTT
j_call: TRBJ1-6; clone_size: NA; v_call: TRBV7-9; d_call: TRBD1; cdr3_aa: CASSLGPTGGSPLHF; cdr3_nt: TGTGCCAGCAGCTTAGGCCCGACAGGGGGTTCACCCCTCCACTTT
j_call: TRBJ1-6; clone_size: NA; v_call: TRBV11-2; d_call: NA; cdr3_aa: CASSLNPLYSPLHF; cdr3_nt: TGTGCCAGCAGCTTAAACCCCCTATATTCACCCCTCCACTTT
j_call: TRBJ1-2; clone_size: NA; v_call: TRBV27; d_call: NA; cdr3_aa: CASRTGNYGYTF; cdr3_nt: TGTGCCAGCAGGACAGGAAACTATGGCTACACCTTC
j_call: TRBJ2-7; clone_size: NA; v_call: TRBV11-1; d_call: TRBD2; cdr3_aa: CASSSPGLAPYEQYF; cdr3_nt: TGTGCCAGCAGCTCACCGGGACTAGCTCCCTACGAGCAGTACTTC
j_call: TRBJ2-2; clone_size: NA; v_call: TRBV18; d_call: TRBD2; cdr3_aa: CASSQTTLAGVDTGELFF; cdr3_nt: TGTGCCAGCTCACAAACCACACTAGCGGGAGTGGACACCGGGGAGCTGTTTTTT
j_call: TRBJ2-2; clone_size: once; v_call: TRBV12-3/TRBV12-4; d_call: NA; cdr3_aa: CASSSVLGELFF; cdr3_nt: TGTGCCAGCAGTTCGGTCCTCGGGGAGCTGTTTTTT